The subject of this entry is one T cell receptor beta chain. The source of the sample is a study of patients and donors after allogeneic stem cell transplantation. TCRdb ran MiXCR on the RT-PCR reads and lists one entry per CDR3 protein. The sample comprises over 150,000 distinct CDR3 sequences, roughly 30% of which are singletons, and 3.2% rests with the top ten. CDR3 length equals 14 residues. Per germline, CDR1 ENHRY and CDR2 SYGVKD. V lost 4 bases, J lost 8 bases, and 16 bases lay in between. This clonotype originated in a human donor who was either an allogeneic HSCT recipient or a stem cell or donor lymphocyte infusion donor (not recorded which). It is not recorded whose cells these are; they may come from a transplant donor. The sequenced sample consisted of blood, either unsorted or a sorted T cell fraction (not recorded which). This chain joins TRBV10-3 and TRBJ2-3, with D possibly matching TRBD1 (5 bases). CDR3 region: CAISGDSAAGTQYF. CDR3 nucleotide sequence: TGTGCCATCAGTGGTGACAGCGCCGCCGGTACGCAGTATTTT.